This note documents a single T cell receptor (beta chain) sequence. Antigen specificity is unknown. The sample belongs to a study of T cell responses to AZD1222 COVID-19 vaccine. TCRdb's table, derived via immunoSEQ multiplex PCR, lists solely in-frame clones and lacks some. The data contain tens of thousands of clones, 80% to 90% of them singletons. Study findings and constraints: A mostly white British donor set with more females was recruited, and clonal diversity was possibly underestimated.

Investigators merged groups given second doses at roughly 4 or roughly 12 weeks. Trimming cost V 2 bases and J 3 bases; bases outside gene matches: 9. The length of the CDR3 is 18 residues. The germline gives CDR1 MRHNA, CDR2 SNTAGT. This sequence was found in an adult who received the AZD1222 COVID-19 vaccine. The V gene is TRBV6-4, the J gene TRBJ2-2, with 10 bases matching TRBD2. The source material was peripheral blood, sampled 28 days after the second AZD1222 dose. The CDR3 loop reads CASSDPSGRRPDTGELFF. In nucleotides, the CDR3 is TGTGCCAGCAGTGACCCTAGCGGGAGACGCCCCGACACCGGGGAGCTGTTTTTT.